The clone carrying this T cell receptor beta chain was recorded a few times. Its antigen is unidentified. Then a second PCR, running roughly 6 to 11 cycles, was carried out with a sample-barcoded 5' primer and a J-beta primer mix. MiXCR was run by TCRdb on the 5' RACE reads, yielding one entry per CDR3 protein. The sample holds fewer than 950,000 distinct CDR3 sequences, about 36% seen once. This sample was included in a study of blood T cells in healthy people across ages. Total RNA was isolated from each sample in quantities of at least 5.5 micrograms. Study findings and constraints: Long-lived donors carried more naive CD4+ cells and greater diversity than aged donors. Roughly linear declines in TCR beta diversity per million T cells occurred with age.

V shed 3 bases and J 3 bases; nucleotides not matched to a gene: 4. The CDR3 totals 15 residues. This sequence originates from a man between 18 and 29 years old in good health. Material for sequencing was blood. This chain connects TRBV12-3 or TRBV12-4 to TRBJ1-5; 8 nucleotides agree with TRBD1. CDR3 nucleotides: TGTGCCAGCAGTTTCGGACAGGGCCCCAATCAGCCCCAGCATTTT. Amino acids: CASSFGQGPNQPQHF.